These T cell receptor beta chains were read from a single sample in a study of blood T cell repertoires in COVID-19. Assay used: immunoSEQ multiplex PCR; TCRdb lists only in-frame clones, some missing. The top ten hold under 3.5% of the sample, which has 95,000 to 150,000 clones, approximately 85% seen once. Input material: peripheral blood. The source is an elderly woman with COVID-19, enrolled during active disease. The CDR3 runs from the conserved cysteine through the conserved F or W. Each record gives: V gene, J gene, CDR3 protein.

V: TRBV5-1; J: TRBJ1-3; CDR3: CASRLQASGNTIYF
V: TRBV18; J: TRBJ1-6; CDR3: CASSTGYGDSPLHF
V: TRBV3-1/TRBV3-2; J: TRBJ2-7; CDR3: CASCKLAGASYEQYF
V: TRBV6-5; J: TRBJ1-2; CDR3: CASWTGGASGYTF
V: TRBV10-3; J: TRBJ1-3; CDR3: CAIRGTGGGNTIYF
V: TRBV5-1; J: TRBJ2-4; CDR3: CASSDPQGSGIQYF
V: TRBV2; J: TRBJ1-5; CDR3: CASSPRRQLGQPQHF
V: TRBV5-1; J: TRBJ2-3; CDR3: CASSGGLAGTDTQYF
V: TRBV19; J: TRBJ1-1; CDR3: CASSPSGVYSTEAFF
V: TRBV5-1; J: TRBJ1-1; CDR3: CASSYTGSRLNTEAFF
V: TRBV25-1; J: TRBJ2-7; CDR3: CASLSVQGQYF
V: TRBV5-1; J: TRBJ1-2; CDR3: CASSSGTNYGYTF
V: TRBV5-1; J: TRBJ2-2; CDR3: CASSGTVTAGELFF
V: TRBV11-2; J: TRBJ2-7; CDR3: CASSLDSGTLSYEQYF
V: TRBV28; J: TRBJ2-5; CDR3: CASSPPRETQYF
V: TRBV7-9; J: TRBJ1-1; CDR3: CASSLIGDSEAFF
V: TRBV28; J: TRBJ2-3; CDR3: CASSFQASGSDTQYF
V: TRBV29-1; J: TRBJ2-1; CDR3: CSVDSGRVINEQFF
V: TRBV19; J: TRBJ2-2; CDR3: CASSLTGVRTGELFF